The clone carrying this T cell receptor beta chain was seen many times. This sample was taken from a study of T cells in Graves' hyperthyroidism and ophthalmopathy. The TCR beta CDR3 regions underwent amplification using RNA transcripts as the source. Initially, a first-round RT-PCR of the TCR CDR3 employed the HTBI primer set. TCRdb redid the calling of the multiplex PCR reads with MiXCR, one entry per CDR3 protein. The table shows over 400,000 distinct CDR3 sequences, with 14% to 15% occurring only once. Germline CDR1 is SGHAT and CDR2 is FQNNGV. The CDR3 covers 13 residues. The V gene lost 1 base and the J gene lost 9 bases, with 10 bases spanning the gap.

The rearrangement joins TRBV11-2 to TRBJ2-1, with D unclear. The sequenced sample was blood. This receptor was taken from a man aged 18 to 30 with Graves' ophthalmopathy. CDR3 in DNA: TGTGCCAGCAGCTTAGTCGGTGGCCTTGAGCAGTTCTTC. Residues: CASSLVGGLEQFF.